This T cell receptor beta chain was captured in a study of T cell responses to AZD1222 COVID-19 vaccine. Looked up from germline, CDR1 is LGHNA and CDR2 is YSLEER. Trimming took off 0 bases at V and 5 bases at J, with 13 bases between the two ends. The CDR3 runs to 16 residues. Profiling relied on immunoSEQ multiplex PCR, and the TCRdb table lists in-frame clones only, not all of them. The data show some 94,000 clones, with more than 90% seen just once and roughly 13% held by the top ten. Sequenced here: peripheral blood, sampled on day 0 of AZD1222 vaccination. The genes are TRBV4-3 and TRBJ2-2; D is unresolved. This clonotype originated in an adult in good health. The CDR3: CASSQEVQRWTGELFF. The CDR3 DNA is TGCGCCAGCAGCCAAGAGGTCCAGAGGTGGACCGGGGAGCTGTTTTTT.